This is a list of T cell receptor beta chains from one sample in a study of blood T cell repertoires in COVID-19. TCRdb's copy holds only in-frame clones and misses some; the assay was immunoSEQ multiplex PCR. Of just over 650,000 clones in the sample, approximately 90% were seen once. Sequencing was performed on peripheral blood. These receptor sequences come from a woman aged 18-35 years with acute or convalescent COVID-19. The CDR3 runs from the conserved cysteine through the conserved F or W. D genes are given only for firm matches. Size values are once, few and many counts, or a class for expanded clones, and some rows have none.

j_gene: TRBJ1-1; v_gene: TRBV15; abundance: .; d_gene: TRBD1; CDR3nt: TGTGCCACCAGCAGAGACAGGGGGCGGGTTGAAGCTTTCTTT; CDR3aa: CATSRDRGRVEAFF
j_gene: TRBJ1-2; v_gene: TRBV30; abundance: .; d_gene: TRBD1; CDR3nt: TGTGCCTGGGGACAGGCCAACTATGGCTACACCTTC; CDR3aa: CAWGQANYGYTF
j_gene: TRBJ2-7; v_gene: TRBV20-1; abundance: .; d_gene: .; CDR3nt: TGCAGTGCTAGTGACGACAGGCCCTACGAGCAGTACTTC; CDR3aa: CSASDDRPYEQYF
j_gene: TRBJ2-7; v_gene: TRBV9; abundance: .; d_gene: TRBD2; CDR3nt: TGTGCCAGCAGCGCCACCGGGACTAGCGGTTACGAGCAGTACTTC; CDR3aa: CASSATGTSGYEQYF
j_gene: TRBJ1-2; v_gene: TRBV27; abundance: .; d_gene: .; CDR3nt: TGTGCCAGCAGTTTATGGTCGGGGGGCTCGGGCTATGGCTACACCTTC; CDR3aa: CASSLWSGGSGYGYTF
j_gene: TRBJ1-5; v_gene: TRBV5-8; abundance: .; d_gene: .; CDR3nt: TGTGCCAGCAGCTTACGTGGGGGGAGCAATCAGCCCCAGCATTTT; CDR3aa: CASSLRGGSNQPQHF
j_gene: TRBJ2-7; v_gene: TRBV18; abundance: .; d_gene: .; CDR3nt: TGTGCCAGCTCACCACCGAGCTCCTACGAGCAGTACTTC; CDR3aa: CASSPPSSYEQYF
j_gene: TRBJ2-1; v_gene: TRBV20-1; abundance: .; d_gene: .; CDR3nt: TGCAGTGCTAGGGAGTACAATGAGCAGTTCTTC; CDR3aa: CSAREYNEQFF
j_gene: TRBJ1-5; v_gene: TRBV19; abundance: once; d_gene: .; CDR3nt: TGTGCCAGTAGGATACAGGGTTCGGAGCCCCAGCATTTT; CDR3aa: CASRIQGSEPQHF
j_gene: TRBJ1-2; v_gene: TRBV14; abundance: .; d_gene: .; CDR3nt: TGTGCCAGCAGCTCCACAGGGCTTGATGGCTACACCTTC; CDR3aa: CASSSTGLDGYTF
j_gene: TRBJ2-7; v_gene: TRBV1; abundance: .; d_gene: .; CDR3nt: TGCACCAGCAGCCGGGGAGCGGGGGAATTCGAGCAGTACTTC; CDR3aa: CTSSRGAGEFEQYF
j_gene: TRBJ1-5; v_gene: TRBV5-1; abundance: .; d_gene: .; CDR3nt: TGCGCCAGCAGCTTTCGACAGGTTGGGTATAGCAATCAGCCCCAGCATTTT; CDR3aa: CASSFRQVGYSNQPQHF
j_gene: TRBJ1-3; v_gene: TRBV19; abundance: .; d_gene: .; CDR3nt: TGTGCCAGCCAGTGGGGGGCTGGAAACACCATATATTTT; CDR3aa: CASQWGAGNTIYF
j_gene: TRBJ1-5; v_gene: TRBV6-5; abundance: .; d_gene: TRBD1; CDR3nt: TGTGCCAGCAGCCGCGGACAGGGCGACAATCAGCCCCAGCATTTT; CDR3aa: CASSRGQGDNQPQHF
j_gene: TRBJ1-2; v_gene: TRBV20-1; abundance: .; d_gene: .; CDR3nt: TGCAGTGCTAGTGCGGACTATGGCTACACCTTC; CDR3aa: CSASADYGYTF
j_gene: TRBJ2-6; v_gene: TRBV9; abundance: .; d_gene: .; CDR3nt: TGTGCCAGCAGCGCTACCAATTTAGGAGGGACCTCCCATTCTGGGGCCAACGTCCTGACTTTC; CDR3aa: CASSATNLGGTSHSGANVLTF
j_gene: TRBJ1-6; v_gene: TRBV6-6; abundance: .; d_gene: TRBD1; CDR3nt: TGTGCCAGCAGTTACGACAGGGTTAATTCACCCCTCCACTTT; CDR3aa: CASSYDRVNSPLHF
j_gene: TRBJ2-2; v_gene: TRBV9; abundance: .; d_gene: TRBD2; CDR3nt: TGTGCCAGCAGCGCGAGTAGCGGGTCGGGCACCGGGGAGCTGTTTTTT; CDR3aa: CASSASSGSGTGELFF
j_gene: TRBJ2-3; v_gene: TRBV4-1; abundance: .; d_gene: TRBD2; CDR3nt: TGCGCCAGCAACCTAAGGGGCGGGGGGCCCACAGATACGCAGTATTTT; CDR3aa: CASNLRGGGPTDTQYF
j_gene: TRBJ1-2; v_gene: TRBV7-2; abundance: .; d_gene: .; CDR3nt: TGTGCCAGCAGCTTATACACTAACTATGGCTACACCTTC; CDR3aa: CASSLYTNYGYTF
j_gene: TRBJ2-1; v_gene: TRBV6-4; abundance: once; d_gene: .; CDR3nt: TGTGCCAGCAGTGACGGGGCACAGAATGAGCAGTTCTTC; CDR3aa: CASSDGAQNEQFF
j_gene: TRBJ2-7; v_gene: TRBV6-4; abundance: .; d_gene: TRBD2; CDR3nt: TGTGCCAGCAGTGATAGGAGGACTAGACCATACGAGCAGTACTTC; CDR3aa: CASSDRRTRPYEQYF
j_gene: TRBJ1-2; v_gene: TRBV5-8; abundance: .; d_gene: TRBD1; CDR3nt: TGTGCCAGCAGCTTGGGGACAGGGCCGGATGGCTACACCTTC; CDR3aa: CASSLGTGPDGYTF
j_gene: TRBJ1-1; v_gene: TRBV4-3; abundance: .; d_gene: .; CDR3nt: TGCGCCAGCAGCCCAGTAGGAGGACAGTACACTGAAGCTTTCTTT; CDR3aa: CASSPVGGQYTEAFF
j_gene: TRBJ1-2; v_gene: TRBV30; abundance: few; d_gene: .; CDR3nt: TGTGCCTGGAGTGTACGGGGGAATCATGGCTACACCTTC; CDR3aa: CAWSVRGNHGYTF
j_gene: TRBJ2-7; v_gene: TRBV6-2/TRBV6-3; abundance: .; d_gene: .; CDR3nt: TGTGCCAGCAGCAAAACAGGTGTCTCGTTCCTCAGCTCCTACGAGCAGTACTTC; CDR3aa: CASSKTGVSFLSSYEQYF